Listed below are T cell receptor beta chains from one sample, sequenced in a study of T cell responses to AZD1222 COVID-19 vaccine. Here immunoSEQ multiplex PCR was the method, and the copy in TCRdb shows in-frame clones only, minus some. This table has around 99,000 clones, approximately 90% appearing once. The sample was peripheral blood, taken on day 0 of AZD1222 vaccination. All receptors derive from an adult in good health. Each CDR3 is given with its conserved first and last residue. Each record gives: CDR3 DNA, CDR3 protein, D gene, J gene, clone size, V gene. A D gene is named only where the DNA matches it firmly. Not all rows give a size; the values are once, few, many and, for expanded clones, a class.

TGTGCCAGCTCACCACCCGGGACAGGGAATGAGCAGTTCTTC | CASSPPGTGNEQFF | TRBD1 | TRBJ2-1 | - | TRBV18
TGCGCCAGCAGTACATCCCGGGACTACGAGCAGTACTTC | CASSTSRDYEQYF | - | TRBJ2-7 | - | TRBV23-1
TGTGCCATCAGTGACCGGACAGGGATGAACACCGGGGAGCTGTTTTTT | CAISDRTGMNTGELFF | TRBD1 | TRBJ2-2 | - | TRBV10-3
TGTGCCAGCAGCCAAGATATCGCGGGATGGGGGGAGACCCAGTACTTC | CASSQDIAGWGETQYF | - | TRBJ2-5 | - | TRBV4-2
TGTGCCAGCACCACGAGGGGGCTCTATGGCTACACCTTC | CASTTRGLYGYTF | TRBD1 | TRBJ1-2 | - | TRBV28
TGTGCCAGCAGCCTGATGGGTACTTACGAGCAGTACTTC | CASSLMGTYEQYF | - | TRBJ2-7 | - | TRBV7-2
TGTGCCAGCAGCTCCTGGACAGGCACAGATACGCAGTATTTT | CASSSWTGTDTQYF | - | TRBJ2-3 | - | TRBV7-9
TGTGCCAGCAGTGATCCTAGCGACAGCTCCTACGAGCAGTACTTC | CASSDPSDSSYEQYF | - | TRBJ2-7 | - | TRBV6-1
TGTGCCAGCAACTCAGGGGGGAGCTCCTACAATGAGCAGTTCTTC | CASNSGGSSYNEQFF | - | TRBJ2-1 | - | TRBV28
TGCAGTGCATCCCAGGCTCAGCCCCAGCATTTT | CSASQAQPQHF | - | TRBJ1-5 | - | TRBV20-1
TGTGCCAGCAGCCAACGGCAGTTAGGTGGCTACACCTTC | CASSQRQLGGYTF | - | TRBJ1-2 | - | TRBV3-1/TRBV3-2
TGCAGTGCTCTATTGAACACTGAAGCTTTCTTT | CSALLNTEAFF | - | TRBJ1-1 | few | TRBV20-1
TGCGCCAGCGCCCAGGGGATCGGGGAGCTGTTTTTT | CASAQGIGELFF | - | TRBJ2-2 | - | TRBV5-1
TGTGCCAGCACCTACTATATAGACAATTCCTACGAGCAGTACTTC | CASTYYIDNSYEQYF | - | TRBJ2-7 | - | TRBV28
TGTGCCAGCAGTTACGGGGCGACTGAAGCTTTCTTT | CASSYGATEAFF | - | TRBJ1-1 | - | TRBV6-2/TRBV6-3
TGTGCCAGCGATGCAGGGACAGGAATCGCCAATGAGCAGTTCTTC | CASDAGTGIANEQFF | TRBD1 | TRBJ2-1 | - | TRBV6-5
TGTGCCAGCAGCCAAGGGGGACAGGGTGATAGTGGGTCGCAAACCTACGAGCAGTACTTC | CASSQGGQGDSGSQTYEQYF | TRBD1 | TRBJ2-7 | - | TRBV3-1/TRBV3-2
TGTGCCAGCAGAAGACTAGCGGCTACCTACGAGCAGTACTTC | CASRRLAATYEQYF | TRBD2 | TRBJ2-7 | - | TRBV7-2
TGTGCCAGCAGTTTAGCCTCCGGCAGGGCTAACTATGGCTACACCTTC | CASSLASGRANYGYTF | - | TRBJ1-2 | - | TRBV28
TGTGCCTCCCAGTCCGCGGGGGGAAACACCATATATTTT | CASQSAGGNTIYF | - | TRBJ1-3 | - | TRBV30
TGTGCCAGCAGCTTAGCGTCCGACAGGGGAATTTTCAATGAGCAGTTCTTC | CASSLASDRGIFNEQFF | TRBD1 | TRBJ2-1 | - | TRBV7-9
TGTGCCAGCAGCCCACCGGGGTTCCTTTACACCTTC | CASSPPGFLYTF | - | TRBJ1-2 | - | TRBV4-2
TGTGCCAGCAGCGTAGAGGAGGGGTGGTACGAGCAGTACTTC | CASSVEEGWYEQYF | - | TRBJ2-7 | - | TRBV9
TGTGCCACCCAGGTGGACACTGAAGCTTTCTTT | CATQVDTEAFF | - | TRBJ1-1 | - | TRBV10-3
TGTGCCAGCAGCTTCGGGCGGAGCACAGATACGCAGTATTTT | CASSFGRSTDTQYF | - | TRBJ2-3 | - | TRBV5-4
TGTGCCAGCAGCTTACTCCCCGGGACTAGCGGGAGGGCAGCTACAGATACGCAGTATTTT | CASSLLPGTSGRAATDTQYF | TRBD2 | TRBJ2-3 | - | TRBV7-6
TGTGCCAGCAGCCCCGGGACAGCCTACGAGCAGTACTTC | CASSPGTAYEQYF | TRBD1 | TRBJ2-7 | few | TRBV5-4
TGTGCCAGCAGTGAAATTACGGGATCACAAGCTTTCTTT | CASSEITGSQAFF | - | TRBJ1-1 | once | TRBV6-1
TGTGCCGCACGGACATCTTCTGATGGCTACACCTTC | CAARTSSDGYTF | - | TRBJ1-2 | few | TRBV27
TGTGCCAGCAGTGCCTCTAGCGGGAGGGAGACCGGGGAGCTGTTTTTT | CASSASSGRETGELFF | TRBD2 | TRBJ2-2 | - | TRBV6-6
TGTGCCAGCAGTCTCCGGGACAGGGTAACCCACGAGCAGTACTTC | CASSLRDRVTHEQYF | TRBD1 | TRBJ2-7 | - | TRBV28
TGTGCTAGTGGTTTGGTACCCGGGGGAGATGGCTACACCTTC | CASGLVPGGDGYTF | - | TRBJ1-2 | - | TRBV12-5